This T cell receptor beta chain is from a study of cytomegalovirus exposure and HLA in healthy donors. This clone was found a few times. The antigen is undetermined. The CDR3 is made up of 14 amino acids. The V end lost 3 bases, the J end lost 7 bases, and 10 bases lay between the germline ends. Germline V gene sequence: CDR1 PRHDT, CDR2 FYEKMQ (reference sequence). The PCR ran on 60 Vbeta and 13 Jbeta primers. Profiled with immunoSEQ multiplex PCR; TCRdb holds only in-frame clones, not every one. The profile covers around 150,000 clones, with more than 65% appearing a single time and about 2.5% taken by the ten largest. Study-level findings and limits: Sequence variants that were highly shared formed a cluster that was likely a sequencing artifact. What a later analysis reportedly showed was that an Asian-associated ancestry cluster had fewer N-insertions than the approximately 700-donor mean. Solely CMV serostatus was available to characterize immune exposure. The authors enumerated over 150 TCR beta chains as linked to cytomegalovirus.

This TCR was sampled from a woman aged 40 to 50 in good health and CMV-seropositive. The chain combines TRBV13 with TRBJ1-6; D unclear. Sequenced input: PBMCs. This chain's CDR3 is CASSFPNKNSPLHF. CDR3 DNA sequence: TGTGCCAGCAGCTTCCCAAACAAAAATTCACCCCTCCACTTT.